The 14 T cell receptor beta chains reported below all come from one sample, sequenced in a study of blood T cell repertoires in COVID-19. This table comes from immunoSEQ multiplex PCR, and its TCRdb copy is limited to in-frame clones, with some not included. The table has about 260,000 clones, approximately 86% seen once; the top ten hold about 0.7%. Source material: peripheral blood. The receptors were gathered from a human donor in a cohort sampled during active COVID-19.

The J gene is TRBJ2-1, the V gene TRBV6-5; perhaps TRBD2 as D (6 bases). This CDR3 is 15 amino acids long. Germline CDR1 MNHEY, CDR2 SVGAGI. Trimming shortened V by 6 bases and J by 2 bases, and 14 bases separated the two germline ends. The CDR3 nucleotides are TGTGCCAGCAGGGTTCTAGCGACTCCCTACAATGAGCAGTTCTTC. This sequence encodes CASRVLATPYNEQFF.

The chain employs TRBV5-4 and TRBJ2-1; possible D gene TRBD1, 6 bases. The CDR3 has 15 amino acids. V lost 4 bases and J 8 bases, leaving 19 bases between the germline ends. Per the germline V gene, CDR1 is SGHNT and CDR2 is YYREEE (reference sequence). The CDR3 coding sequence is TGTGCCAGCAGCCAGACTGACAGGTTTCAGCATGAGCAGTTCTTC. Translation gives CASSQTDRFQHEQFF.

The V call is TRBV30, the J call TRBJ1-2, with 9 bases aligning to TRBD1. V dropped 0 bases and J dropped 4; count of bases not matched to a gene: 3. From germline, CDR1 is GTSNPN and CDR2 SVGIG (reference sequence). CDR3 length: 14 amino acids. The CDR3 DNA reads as TGTGCCTGGAGTGTACAGGGGGCGGGCTATGGCTACACCTTC. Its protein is CAWSVQGAGYGYTF. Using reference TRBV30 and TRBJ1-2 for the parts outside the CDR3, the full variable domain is SQTIHQWPATLVQPVGSPLSLECTVEGTSNPNLYWYRQAAGRGLQLLFYSVGIGQISSEVPQNLSASRPQDRQFILSSKKLLLSDSGFYLCAWSVQGAGYGYTFGSGTRLTVV.

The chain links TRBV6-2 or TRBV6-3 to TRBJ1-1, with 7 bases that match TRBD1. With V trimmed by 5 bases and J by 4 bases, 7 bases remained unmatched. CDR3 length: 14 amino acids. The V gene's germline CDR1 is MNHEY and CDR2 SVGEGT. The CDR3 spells CASSIEGAATEAFF. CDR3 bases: TGTGCCAGCAGTATAGAGGGGGCGGCCACTGAAGCTTTCTTT.

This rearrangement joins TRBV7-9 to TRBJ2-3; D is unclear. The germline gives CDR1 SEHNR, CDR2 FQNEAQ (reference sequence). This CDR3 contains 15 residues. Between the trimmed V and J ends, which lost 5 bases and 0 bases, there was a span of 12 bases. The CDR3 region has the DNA TGTGCCAGCAGCCGCCTCGGGTCTAGCACAGATACGCAGTATTTT. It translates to CASSRLGSSTDTQYF.

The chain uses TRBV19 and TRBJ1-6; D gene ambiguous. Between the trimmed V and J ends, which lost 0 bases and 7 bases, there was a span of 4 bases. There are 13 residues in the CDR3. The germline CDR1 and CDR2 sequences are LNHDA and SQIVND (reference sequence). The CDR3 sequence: CASSIERNSPLHF. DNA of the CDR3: TGTGCCAGTAGTATAGAACGGAATTCACCCCTCCACTTT.

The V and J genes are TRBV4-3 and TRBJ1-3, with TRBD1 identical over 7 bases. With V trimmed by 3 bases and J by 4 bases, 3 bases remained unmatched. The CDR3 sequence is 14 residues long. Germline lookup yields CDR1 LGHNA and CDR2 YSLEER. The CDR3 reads CASSQDRSGNTIYF. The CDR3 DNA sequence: TGCGCCAGCAGCCAGGACAGGTCCGGAAACACCATATATTTT.

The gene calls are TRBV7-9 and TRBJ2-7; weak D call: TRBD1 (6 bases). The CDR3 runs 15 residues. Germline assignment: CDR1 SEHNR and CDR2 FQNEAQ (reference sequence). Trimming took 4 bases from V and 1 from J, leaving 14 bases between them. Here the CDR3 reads CASSWTAPRSYEQYF. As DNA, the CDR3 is TGTGCCAGCAGCTGGACAGCCCCGAGGTCCTACGAGCAGTACTTC. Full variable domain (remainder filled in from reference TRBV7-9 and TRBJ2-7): DTGVSQNPRHKITKRGQNVTFRCDPISEHNRLYWYRQTLGQGPEFLTYFQNEAQLEKSRLLSDRFSAERPKGSFSTLEIQRTEQGDSAMYLCASSWTAPRSYEQYFGPGTRLTVT.

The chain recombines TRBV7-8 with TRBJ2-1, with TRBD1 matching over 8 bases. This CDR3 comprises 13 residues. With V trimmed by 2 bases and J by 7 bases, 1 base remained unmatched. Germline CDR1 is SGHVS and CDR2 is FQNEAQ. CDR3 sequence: CASSLQGANEQFF. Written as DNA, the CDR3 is TGTGCCAGCAGCTTACAGGGGGCAAATGAGCAGTTCTTC.

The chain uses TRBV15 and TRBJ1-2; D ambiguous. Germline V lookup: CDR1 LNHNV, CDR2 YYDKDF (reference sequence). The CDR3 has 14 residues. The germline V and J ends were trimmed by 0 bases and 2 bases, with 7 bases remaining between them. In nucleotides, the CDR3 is TGTGCCACCAGCAGAGATTCGCAGAACTATGGCTACACCTTC. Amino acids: CATSRDSQNYGYTF.

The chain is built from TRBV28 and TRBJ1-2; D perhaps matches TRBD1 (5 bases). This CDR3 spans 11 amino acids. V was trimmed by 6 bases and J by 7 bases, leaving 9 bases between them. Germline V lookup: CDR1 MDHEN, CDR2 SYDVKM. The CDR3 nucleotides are TGTGCCAGCAGGACCAGGGTTGGCTACACCTTC. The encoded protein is CASRTRVGYTF.

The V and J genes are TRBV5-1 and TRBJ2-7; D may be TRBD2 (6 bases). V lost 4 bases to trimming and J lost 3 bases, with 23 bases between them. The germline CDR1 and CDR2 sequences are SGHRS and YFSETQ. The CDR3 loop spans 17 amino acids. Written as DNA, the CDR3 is TGCGCCAGCAGCCCCCAATGGATGGGGACTCGGAGCTACGAGCAGTACTTC. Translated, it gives CASSPQWMGTRSYEQYF.

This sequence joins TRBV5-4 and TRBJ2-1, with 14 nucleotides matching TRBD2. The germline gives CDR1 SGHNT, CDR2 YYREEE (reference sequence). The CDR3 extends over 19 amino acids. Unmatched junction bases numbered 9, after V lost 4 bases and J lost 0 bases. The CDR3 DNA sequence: TGTGCCAGCAGCGATCCGGGACTAGCGGGAGATTTCTCCTACAATGAGCAGTTCTTC. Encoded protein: CASSDPGLAGDFSYNEQFF.

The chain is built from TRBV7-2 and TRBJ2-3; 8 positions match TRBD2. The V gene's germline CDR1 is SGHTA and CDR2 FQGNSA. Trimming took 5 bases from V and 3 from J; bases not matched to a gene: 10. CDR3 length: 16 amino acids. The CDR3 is CASSLGTGGFTDTQYF. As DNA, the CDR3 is TGTGCCAGCAGCCTTGGGACGGGGGGGTTTACAGATACGCAGTATTTT.